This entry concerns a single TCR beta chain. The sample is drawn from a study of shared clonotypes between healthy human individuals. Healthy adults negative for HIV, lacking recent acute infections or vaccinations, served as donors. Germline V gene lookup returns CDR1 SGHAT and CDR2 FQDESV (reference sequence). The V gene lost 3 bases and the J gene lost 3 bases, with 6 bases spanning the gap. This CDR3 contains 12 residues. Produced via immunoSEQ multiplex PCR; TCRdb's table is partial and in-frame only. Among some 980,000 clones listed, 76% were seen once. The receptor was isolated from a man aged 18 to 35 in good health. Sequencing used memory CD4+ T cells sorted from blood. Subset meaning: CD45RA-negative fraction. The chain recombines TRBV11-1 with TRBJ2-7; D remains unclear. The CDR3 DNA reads TGTGCCAGCAGCTTCAAAGGCTACGAGCAGTACTTC. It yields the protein CASSFKGYEQYF.